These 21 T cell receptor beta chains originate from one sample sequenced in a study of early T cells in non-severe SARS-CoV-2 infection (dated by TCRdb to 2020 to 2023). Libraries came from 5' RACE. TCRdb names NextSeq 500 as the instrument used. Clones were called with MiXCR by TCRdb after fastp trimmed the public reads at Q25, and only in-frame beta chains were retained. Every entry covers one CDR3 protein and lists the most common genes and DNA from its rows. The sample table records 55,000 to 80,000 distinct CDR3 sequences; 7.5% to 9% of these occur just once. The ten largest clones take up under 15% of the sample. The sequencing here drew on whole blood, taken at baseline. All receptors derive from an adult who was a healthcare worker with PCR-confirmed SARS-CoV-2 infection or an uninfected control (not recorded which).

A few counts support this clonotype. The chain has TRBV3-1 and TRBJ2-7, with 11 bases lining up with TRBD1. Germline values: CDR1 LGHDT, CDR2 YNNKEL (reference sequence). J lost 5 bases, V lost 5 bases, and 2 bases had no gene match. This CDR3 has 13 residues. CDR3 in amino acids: CASSGTGGHEQYF. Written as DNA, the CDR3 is TGTGCCAGCAGCGGGACAGGGGGACACGAGCAGTACTTC.

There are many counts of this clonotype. CDR3 protein: CASSLPPRRQVNTEAFF. Written as DNA, the CDR3 is TGTGCCAGCAGTTTGCCCCCACGTCGCCAGGTGAACACTGAAGCTTTCTTT. The chain joins TRBV12-3 or TRBV12-4 to TRBJ1-1; D uncertain. This CDR3 comprises 17 residues. The V gene lost 3 bases and the J gene lost 0 bases, with 17 bases spanning the gap.

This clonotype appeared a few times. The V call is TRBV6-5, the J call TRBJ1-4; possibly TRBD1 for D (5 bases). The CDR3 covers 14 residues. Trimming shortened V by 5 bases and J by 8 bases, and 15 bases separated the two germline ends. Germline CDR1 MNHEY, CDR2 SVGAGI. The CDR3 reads CASSETDTREKLFF. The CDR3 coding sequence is TGTGCCAGCAGTGAGACAGATACCCGAGAAAAACTGTTTTTT.

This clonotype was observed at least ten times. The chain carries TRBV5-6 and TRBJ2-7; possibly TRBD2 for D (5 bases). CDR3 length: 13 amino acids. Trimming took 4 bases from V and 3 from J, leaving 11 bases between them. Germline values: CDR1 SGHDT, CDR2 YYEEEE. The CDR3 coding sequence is TGTGCCAGCAGCCCAGGAGGATACTACGAGCAGTACTTC. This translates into CASSPGGYYEQYF.

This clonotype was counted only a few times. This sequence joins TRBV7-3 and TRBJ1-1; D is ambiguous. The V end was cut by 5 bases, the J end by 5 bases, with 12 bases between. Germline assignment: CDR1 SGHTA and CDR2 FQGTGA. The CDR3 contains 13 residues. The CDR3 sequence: CASSLRMGTEAFF. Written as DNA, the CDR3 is TGTGCCAGCAGCCTGCGGATGGGTACTGAAGCTTTCTTT.

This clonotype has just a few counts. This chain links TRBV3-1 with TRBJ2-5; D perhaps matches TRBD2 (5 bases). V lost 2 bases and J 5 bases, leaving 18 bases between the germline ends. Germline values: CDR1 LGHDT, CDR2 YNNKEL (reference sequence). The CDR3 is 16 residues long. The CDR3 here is CASSQPGGLLLETQYF. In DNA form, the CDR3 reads TGTGCCAGCAGCCAACCTGGAGGACTCCTCCTGGAGACCCAGTACTTC.

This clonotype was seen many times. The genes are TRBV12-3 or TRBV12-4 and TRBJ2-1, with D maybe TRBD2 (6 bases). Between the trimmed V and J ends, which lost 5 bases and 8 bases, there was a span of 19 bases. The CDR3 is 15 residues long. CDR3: CASSTRLVQTDEQFF. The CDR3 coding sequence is TGTGCCAGCAGTACGCGACTAGTGCAGACCGATGAGCAGTTCTTC.

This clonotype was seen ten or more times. CDR3 in amino acids: CASRLEHRVPGEQFF. As DNA, the CDR3 is TGTGCCAGCCGACTCGAACATAGGGTACCGGGTGAGCAGTTCTTC. The chain recombines TRBV6-4 with TRBJ2-1; no definite D call. CDR1 MRHNA and CDR2 SNTAGT come from the germline V gene. Trimming shortened V by 8 bases and J by 9 bases, and 23 bases separated the two germline ends. CDR3 length equals 15 residues.

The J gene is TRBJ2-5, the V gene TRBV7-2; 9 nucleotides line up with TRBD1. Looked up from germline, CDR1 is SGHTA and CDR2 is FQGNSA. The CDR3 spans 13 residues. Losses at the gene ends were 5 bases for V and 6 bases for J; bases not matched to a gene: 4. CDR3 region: CASSRGQGQTQYF. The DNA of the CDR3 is TGTGCCAGCAGCCGGGGACAGGGCCAGACCCAGTACTTC. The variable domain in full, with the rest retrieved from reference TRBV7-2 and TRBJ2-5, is GAGVSQSPSNKVTEKGKDVELRCDPISGHTALYWYRQSLGQGLEFLIYFQGNSAPDKSGLPSDRFSAERTGGSVSTLTIQRTQQEDSAVYLCASSRGQGQTQYFGPGTRLLVL.

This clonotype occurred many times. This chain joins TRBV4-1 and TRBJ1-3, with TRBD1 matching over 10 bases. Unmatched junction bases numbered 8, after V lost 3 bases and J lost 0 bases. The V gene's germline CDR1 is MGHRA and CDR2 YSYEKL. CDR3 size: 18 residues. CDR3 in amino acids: CASSHLRDRGISGNTIYF. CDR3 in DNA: TGCGCCAGCAGCCATCTCCGGGACAGGGGTATCTCTGGAAACACCATATATTTT.

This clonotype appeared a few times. CDR3 protein: CASSTAGAGKETQYF. CDR3 nucleotide sequence: TGCGCCAGCAGCACCGCCGGCGCGGGGAAAGAGACCCAGTACTTC. The V gene is TRBV5-1, the J gene TRBJ2-5; maybe TRBD2 (6 bases). Germline CDR1 SGHRS, CDR2 YFSETQ. Trimming removed 4 bases from V and 3 bases from J, with 16 bases in between. The CDR3 runs 15 residues.

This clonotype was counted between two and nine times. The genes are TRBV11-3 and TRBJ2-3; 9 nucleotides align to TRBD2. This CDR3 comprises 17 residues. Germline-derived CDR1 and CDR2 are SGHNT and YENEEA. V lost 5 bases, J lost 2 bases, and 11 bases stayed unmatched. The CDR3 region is CASSDIIAGDPTDTQYF. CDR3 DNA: TGTGCCAGCAGCGACATTATAGCGGGAGATCCCACAGATACGCAGTATTTT.

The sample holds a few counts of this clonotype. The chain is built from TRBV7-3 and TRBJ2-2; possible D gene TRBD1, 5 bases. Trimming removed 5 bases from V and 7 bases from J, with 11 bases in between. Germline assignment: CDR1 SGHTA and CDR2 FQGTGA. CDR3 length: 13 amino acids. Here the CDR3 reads CASSPGMGGELFF. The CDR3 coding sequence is TGTGCCAGCAGCCCAGGGATGGGCGGGGAGCTGTTTTTT.

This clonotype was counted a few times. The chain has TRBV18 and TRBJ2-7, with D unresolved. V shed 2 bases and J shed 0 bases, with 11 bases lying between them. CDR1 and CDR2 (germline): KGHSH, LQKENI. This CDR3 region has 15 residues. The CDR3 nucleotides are TGTGCCAGCTCACCAGCGAAGGGCCCCTCCTACGAGCAGTACTTC. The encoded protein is CASSPAKGPSYEQYF.

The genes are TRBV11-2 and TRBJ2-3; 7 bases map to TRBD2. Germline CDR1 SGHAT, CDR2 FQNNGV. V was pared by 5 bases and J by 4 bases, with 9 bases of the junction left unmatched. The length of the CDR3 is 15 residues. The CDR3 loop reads CASSPSGLEPDTQYF. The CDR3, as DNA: TGTGCCAGCAGCCCTAGCGGACTAGAACCAGATACGCAGTATTTT.

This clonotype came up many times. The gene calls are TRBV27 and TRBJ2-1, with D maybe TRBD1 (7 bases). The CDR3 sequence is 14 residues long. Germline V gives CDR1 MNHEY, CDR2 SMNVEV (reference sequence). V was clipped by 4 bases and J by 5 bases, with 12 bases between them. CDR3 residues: CASSWGDSNNEQFF. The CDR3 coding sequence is TGTGCCAGCAGTTGGGGGGACAGTAACAATGAGCAGTTCTTC.

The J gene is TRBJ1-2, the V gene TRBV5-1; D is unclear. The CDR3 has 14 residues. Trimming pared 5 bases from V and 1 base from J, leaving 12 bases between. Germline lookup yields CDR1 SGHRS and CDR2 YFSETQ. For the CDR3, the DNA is TGCGCCAGCAGTTCAGGACTGGGTAACTATGGCTACACCTTC. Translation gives CASSSGLGNYGYTF. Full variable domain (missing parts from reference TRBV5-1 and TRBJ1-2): KAGVTQTPRYLIKTRGQQVTLSCSPISGHRSVSWYQQTPGQGLQFLFEYFSETQRNKGNFPGRFSGRQFSNSRSEMNVSTLELGDSALYLCASSSGLGNYGYTFGSGTRLTVV.

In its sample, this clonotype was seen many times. CDR3 in amino acids: CASSQEGGAFSPLHF. The CDR3 DNA sequence: TGTGCCAGCAGCCAAGAGGGGGGGGCTTTTTCACCCCTCCACTTT. This sequence joins TRBV4-2 and TRBJ1-6; TRBD1 is a possible D gene (6 bases). Germline V CDR1 and CDR2: LGHNA, YNFKEQ. Trimming removed 0 bases at V and 9 bases at J, with 12 bases between. The CDR3 length is 15 residues.

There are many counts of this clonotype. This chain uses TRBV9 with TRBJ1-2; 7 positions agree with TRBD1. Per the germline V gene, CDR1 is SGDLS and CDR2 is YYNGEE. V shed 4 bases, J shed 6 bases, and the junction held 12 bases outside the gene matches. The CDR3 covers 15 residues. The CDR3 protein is CASSSTPFDRDGYTF. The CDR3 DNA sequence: TGTGCCAGCAGCTCAACCCCTTTTGACAGGGATGGCTACACCTTC. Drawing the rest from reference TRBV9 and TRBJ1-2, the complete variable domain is DSGVTQTPKHLITATGQRVTLRCSPRSGDLSVYWYQQSLDQGLQFLIQYYNGEERAKGNILERFSAQQFPDLHSELNLSSLELGDSALYFCASSSTPFDRDGYTFGSGTRLTVV.

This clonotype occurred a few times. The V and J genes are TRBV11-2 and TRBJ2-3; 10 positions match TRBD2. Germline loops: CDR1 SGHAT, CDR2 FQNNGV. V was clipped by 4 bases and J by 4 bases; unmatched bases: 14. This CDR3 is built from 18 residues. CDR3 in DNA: TGTGCCAGCAGCTCACAGGGGCTCAGCGGGAGGGCGGCAGATACGCAGTATTTT. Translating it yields CASSSQGLSGRAADTQYF.

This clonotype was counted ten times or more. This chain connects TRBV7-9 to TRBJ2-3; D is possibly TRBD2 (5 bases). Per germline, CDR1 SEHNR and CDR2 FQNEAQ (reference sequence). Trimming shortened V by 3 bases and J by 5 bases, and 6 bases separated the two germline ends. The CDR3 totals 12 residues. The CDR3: CASSLSGDTQYF. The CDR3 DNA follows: TGTGCCAGCAGCTTGAGCGGAGATACGCAGTATTTT.